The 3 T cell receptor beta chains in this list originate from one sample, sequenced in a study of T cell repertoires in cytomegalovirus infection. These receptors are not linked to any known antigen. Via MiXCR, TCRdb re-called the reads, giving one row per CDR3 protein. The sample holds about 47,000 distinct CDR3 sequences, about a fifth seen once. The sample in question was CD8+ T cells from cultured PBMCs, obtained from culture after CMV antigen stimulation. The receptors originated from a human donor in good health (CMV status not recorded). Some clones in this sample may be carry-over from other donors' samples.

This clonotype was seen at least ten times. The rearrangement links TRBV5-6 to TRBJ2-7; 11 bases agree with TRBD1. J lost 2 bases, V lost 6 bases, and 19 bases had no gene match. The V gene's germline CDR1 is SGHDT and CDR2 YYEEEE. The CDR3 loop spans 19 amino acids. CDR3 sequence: CASTPLGGQGVSEAYEQYF. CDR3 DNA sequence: TGTGCCAGCACCCCGCTCGGGGGACAGGGGGTTTCCGAGGCCTACGAGCAGTACTTC. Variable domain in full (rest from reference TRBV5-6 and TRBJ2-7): DAGVTQSPTHLIKTRGQQVTLRCSPKSGHDTVSWYQQALGQGPQFIFQYYEEEERQRGNFPDRFSGHQFPNYSSELNVNALLLGDSALYLCASTPLGGQGVSEAYEQYFGPGTRLTVT.

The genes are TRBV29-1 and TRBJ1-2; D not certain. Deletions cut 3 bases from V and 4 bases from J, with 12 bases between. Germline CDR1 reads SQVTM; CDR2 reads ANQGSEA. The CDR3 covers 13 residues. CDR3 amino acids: CSVDDETAYGYTF. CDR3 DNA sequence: TGCAGCGTTGACGACGAAACCGCCTATGGCTACACCTTC.

The CDR3 nucleotides read TGTGCCAGCAGCTCACCCCGGGACAGCTCTACCTCGTCGTCCACAGATACGCAGTATTTT. Residues: CASSSPRDSSTSSSTDTQYF. The chain carries TRBV9 and TRBJ2-3, with 7 positions matching TRBD1. V gave up 4 bases and J gave up 2 bases; unmatched junction bases: 22. This CDR3 has 20 residues. Germline V gene sequence: CDR1 SGDLS, CDR2 YYNGEE.